These 27 T cell receptor beta chains share one sample of origin, sequenced in a study of blood T cell repertoires in COVID-19. TCRdb's copy holds only in-frame clones and misses some; the assay was immunoSEQ multiplex PCR. Of 150,000 to 200,000 clones listed, around 80% are singletons. The sample consisted of PBMCs or T cells enriched from blood (not recorded which). The receptor set was obtained from a woman aged 55-69 years who had recovered from COVID-19.

The gene calls are TRBV29-1 and TRBJ2-1, with D possibly matching TRBD2 (6 bases). Trimming left V 5 bases short and J 4 bases short, with 15 bases between. The CDR3 loop spans 14 amino acids. CDR1 is SQVTM and CDR2 is ANQGSEA in the germline V gene. The CDR3: CSVIRLEPYNEQFF. The DNA of the CDR3 is TGCAGCGTTATACGACTAGAGCCATACAATGAGCAGTTCTTC.

The chain is built from TRBV25-1 and TRBJ1-4, with D hard to call. V lost 2 bases, J lost 7 bases, and 14 bases lay in between. The V gene's germline CDR1 is MGHDK and CDR2 SYGVNS. The CDR3 runs 15 residues. For the CDR3, the DNA is TGTGCCAGCAGTGAACGGTCGATTCGGAGTGAAAAACTGTTTTTT. Protein product: CASSERSIRSEKLFF.

This clone occurred once. The chain recombines TRBV21-1 with TRBJ1-1. TRBV21-1 corresponds to a pseudogene. This CDR3 is built from 16 residues. For the CDR3, the DNA is TGTGCCAGCAGCAAAGATGGGGCGGGACTGGGGACTGAAGCTTTCTTT. This codes for CASSKDGAGLGTEAFF.

The chain has TRBV7-2 and TRBJ2-3, with 7 bases identical to TRBD2. V shed 5 bases and J 2 bases; nucleotides not matched to a gene: 10. The CDR3 contains 16 residues. Germline CDR1 reads SGHTA; CDR2 reads FQGNSA. The CDR3 DNA sequence: TGTGCCAGCAGCAGGGACTACGGAGTGATCACAGATACGCAGTATTTT. Amino acids: CASSRDYGVITDTQYF. The variable domain in full, with the rest retrieved from reference TRBV7-2 and TRBJ2-3, is GAGVSQSPSNKVTEKGKDVELRCDPISGHTALYWYRQSLGQGLEFLIYFQGNSAPDKSGLPSDRFSAERTGGSVSTLTIQRTQQEDSAVYLCASSRDYGVITDTQYFGPGTRLTVL.

J is TRBJ2-3 and V is TRBV7-6; 9 bases are a match to TRBD2. Germline-derived CDR1 and CDR2 are SGHVS and FNYEAQ. This CDR3 has 16 amino acids. The J segment lost 3 bases and the V segment lost 4 bases, leaving 8 bases of the junction unmatched. CDR3 coding DNA: TGTGCCAGCAGCTCCTCGGCGGGGGGGCTAACAGATACGCAGTATTTT. This translates into CASSSSAGGLTDTQYF.

In its sample, this clone was seen a few times. The rearrangement joins TRBV5-1 to TRBJ1-1; 10 nucleotides match TRBD1. V lost 4 bases to trimming and J lost 5 bases; unmatched junction nucleotides: 8. This CDR3 has 15 residues. CDR1 SGHRS and CDR2 YFSETQ come from the germline V gene. CDR3 region: CASSDATGGLTEAFF. The DNA of the CDR3 is TGCGCCAGCAGCGATGCGACAGGGGGCTTGACTGAAGCTTTCTTT.

The rearrangement links TRBV28 to TRBJ2-7, with D tentatively TRBD1 (5 bases). Germline CDR1 reads MDHEN; CDR2 reads SYDVKM. V lost 6 bases and J lost 2, with 14 bases in between. CDR3 size: 14 residues. The CDR3 nucleotides read TGTGCCAGCAGCCCCCTACAGGTAACCTACGAGCAGTACTTC. It codes for CASSPLQVTYEQYF.

This chain links TRBV5-6 with TRBJ1-1; D is undetermined. Germline V gives CDR1 SGHDT, CDR2 YYEEEE. The CDR3 has 15 residues. With 4 bases removed from V and 0 bases from J, the gap between germline ends came to 13 bases. DNA for the CDR3: TGTGCCAGCAGCCCGTGGGCGGGGATGAACACTGAAGCTTTCTTT. It codes for CASSPWAGMNTEAFF.

V and J are TRBV5-8 and TRBJ2-7; TRBD2 is a possible D gene (5 bases). The CDR3 spans 15 residues. The ends were cut back, 4 bases at V and 3 bases at J, with 17 bases in the middle. From germline, CDR1 is SGHTS and CDR2 YDEGEE. CDR3 amino acids: CASSLRGAVGYEQYF. CDR3 nucleotide sequence: TGTGCCAGCAGCCTACGGGGAGCGGTCGGCTACGAGCAGTACTTC.

This chain links TRBV18 with TRBJ1-1; tentatively, D is TRBD1 (5 bases). Germline loops: CDR1 KGHSH, CDR2 LQKENI. The CDR3 extends over 14 amino acids. V was clipped by 4 bases and J by 2 bases, with 11 bases between them. The CDR3 DNA reads TGTGCCAGCTCACTTGAGACAGTTAACACTGAAGCTTTCTTT. The encoded protein is CASSLETVNTEAFF.

The V call is TRBV18, the J call TRBJ1-5, with TRBD1 matching 10 bases. J was trimmed by 6 bases and V by 3 bases; bases with no gene match: 8. This CDR3 spans 16 amino acids. Germline V CDR1 and CDR2: KGHSH, LQKENI. The CDR3 DNA reads TGTGCCAGCTCACCCGTGGACAGGGGGGTGGGTCAGCCCCAGCATTTT. This sequence encodes CASSPVDRGVGQPQHF.

This clone is a singleton in its sample. The V and J genes are TRBV12-3 or TRBV12-4 and TRBJ1-1, with no clear D. The CDR3 has 11 amino acids. The V end was cut by 7 bases, the J end by 6 bases, with 9 bases between. The CDR3 nucleotides are TGTGCCAGCAAACGACGGGCTGAAGCTTTCTTT. Residues: CASKRRAEAFF.

The J gene is TRBJ1-6, the V gene TRBV27; 7 nucleotides line up with TRBD1. The germline gives CDR1 MNHEY, CDR2 SMNVEV (reference sequence). Trimming cost V 5 bases and J 10 bases; bases outside gene matches: 8. CDR3 size: 14 residues. The CDR3 DNA reads TGTGCCAGCAGTGAGGCAGGGGGTAGATCACCCCTCCACTTT. Its protein is CASSEAGGRSPLHF.

The genes are TRBV6-5 and TRBJ1-3; TRBD1 might be the D (6 bases). There are 15 residues in the CDR3. Trimming removed 4 bases at V and 4 bases at J, with 14 bases between. Germline V gives CDR1 MNHEY, CDR2 SVGAGI. The CDR3 nucleotides are TGTGCCAGCAGTTCGGGGACATCGCGGGGAAACACCATATATTTT. It codes for CASSSGTSRGNTIYF.

The chain employs TRBV5-6 and TRBJ1-1; weak D call: TRBD1 (6 bases). V was trimmed by 3 bases and J by 6 bases, leaving 12 bases between them. The CDR3 runs to 13 residues. From germline, CDR1 is SGHDT and CDR2 YYEEEE. The CDR3 protein is CASSSPTGSEAFF. The CDR3 region has the DNA TGTGCCAGCAGCTCCCCCACAGGGTCTGAAGCTTTCTTT.

The genes are TRBV27 and TRBJ2-1; 8 bases fit TRBD2. J lost 5 bases, V lost 4 bases, and 7 bases had no gene match. Germline CDR1 MNHEY, CDR2 SMNVEV (reference sequence). The CDR3 sequence is 15 residues long. CDR3 protein: CASSSPGGPHNEQFF. The CDR3 region has the DNA TGTGCCAGCAGTTCACCGGGAGGGCCTCACAATGAGCAGTTCTTC.

The chain links TRBV27 to TRBJ2-7; 7 bases align to TRBD1. V dropped 5 bases and J dropped 2; count of bases not matched to a gene: 6. Germline CDR1 and CDR2: MNHEY and SMNVEV (reference sequence). The CDR3 length is 14 residues. The CDR3 DNA follows: TGTGCCAGCAGTCCCCGGGACAGCACCTACGAGCAGTACTTC. This codes for CASSPRDSTYEQYF.

This chain uses TRBV9 with TRBJ2-5; TRBD2 might be the D (6 bases). The CDR3 loop spans 16 amino acids. Trimming stripped 0 bases from V and 0 bases from J, with 12 bases between. Germline CDR1 SGDLS, CDR2 YYNGEE. The chain's CDR3 is CASSVEGGDYQETQYF. Here the CDR3 DNA reads TGTGCCAGCAGCGTAGAAGGAGGGGACTACCAAGAGACCCAGTACTTC.

This clone has just a few counts. Here the CDR3 DNA reads TGCGCCAGCAGCCAAGTCCCTCCCGGGGAGCTGTTTTTT. Translated: CASSQVPPGELFF. V is TRBV4-1 and J is TRBJ2-2; D is uncertain. Trimming pared 1 base from V and 6 bases from J, leaving 6 bases between. Germline V CDR1 and CDR2: MGHRA, YSYEKL. The CDR3 spans 13 residues.

This chain joins TRBV3-1 (or the pseudogene TRBV3-2) and TRBJ2-2; 9 bases map to TRBD2. The V segment lost 2 bases and the J segment 2 bases; nucleotides outside the gene matches: 0. The germline CDR1 and CDR2 sequences are LGHDT and YNNKEL (reference sequence). This CDR3 contains 15 residues. Here the CDR3 reads CASSQLAGNTGELFF. As DNA, the CDR3 is TGTGCCAGCAGCCAACTAGCGGGAAACACCGGGGAGCTGTTTTTT.

This sequence joins TRBV5-6 and TRBJ2-1; D is undetermined. Between the trimmed V and J ends, which lost 2 bases and 0 bases, there was a span of 9 bases. The CDR3 totals 15 residues. CDR1 and CDR2 (germline): SGHDT, YYEEEE. The CDR3 loop reads CASSFSIFSYNEQFF. CDR3 DNA: TGTGCCAGCAGCTTTTCTATTTTCTCCTACAATGAGCAGTTCTTC.

V and J are TRBV6-2 or TRBV6-3 and TRBJ2-5; 7 bases match TRBD2. CDR1 MNHEY and CDR2 SVGEGT come from the germline V gene. V was pared by 5 bases and J by 5 bases, with 5 bases of the junction left unmatched. CDR3 length equals 13 residues. The CDR3 region is CASSRGDWETQYF. The DNA for the CDR3 is TGTGCCAGCAGTCGGGGGGACTGGGAGACCCAGTACTTC.

This clone was detected once. The rearrangement links TRBV9 to TRBJ2-1, with 12 nucleotides matching TRBD2. The CDR3 totals 16 residues. CDR1 SGDLS and CDR2 YYNGEE come from the germline V gene. J gave up 4 bases and V 4 bases, and 6 bases lay outside the gene matches. In nucleotides, the CDR3 is TGTGCCAGCAGCCCGACTAGCGGGAGATCATACAATGAGCAGTTCTTC. Translating it yields CASSPTSGRSYNEQFF.

This clone has more than one count but fewer than ten. The rearrangement links TRBV7-2 to TRBJ1-5; no firm D call. The CDR3 is made up of 15 amino acids. Germline-derived CDR1 and CDR2 are SGHTA and FQGNSA. With 1 base removed from V and 4 bases from J, the gap between germline ends came to 11 bases. Here the CDR3 reads CASSLGSGNNQPQHF. CDR3 bases: TGTGCCAGCAGCTTAGGATCCGGGAATAATCAGCCCCAGCATTTT.

This clone came up once. V gene TRBV25-1 combines with J gene TRBJ2-2; D is unclear. Germline CDR1 reads MGHDK; CDR2 reads SYGVNS. V dropped 2 bases and J dropped 2 bases, with 9 bases sitting between them. This CDR3 has 15 residues. The CDR3 sequence is CASSEKPTNTGELFF. Written as DNA, the CDR3 is TGTGCCAGCAGTGAAAAACCTACTAACACCGGGGAGCTGTTTTTT.

The V and J genes are TRBV15 and TRBJ2-1, with D possibly TRBD2 on 6 matching bases. Trimming pared 1 base from V and 5 bases from J, leaving 12 bases between. The CDR3 length is 15 residues. Per the germline V gene, CDR1 is LNHNV and CDR2 is YYDKDF (reference sequence). The CDR3 bases are TGTGCCACCAGCAGAGCGGGAGAAGGGAACAATGAGCAGTTCTTC. Residues: CATSRAGEGNNEQFF.

This clone appeared a few times. This chain links TRBV28 with TRBJ1-5, with D possibly being TRBD1 (6 bases). CDR1 MDHEN and CDR2 SYDVKM come from the germline V gene. CDR3 length: 12 amino acids. V was clipped by 8 bases and J by 5 bases, with 10 bases between them. CDR3 coding DNA: TGTGCCAGCGAGGGGGATGATCAGCCCCAGCATTTT. It translates to CASEGDDQPQHF.